This T cell receptor beta chain was documented in a study of shared clonotypes between healthy human individuals. Findings and limits, study-wide: The researchers took only blood, and tissue repertoires probably look different. Rarefaction exposed incomplete sorted-subset sequencing despite large depth.

A word on this clone: Its target is not known.

From germline, CDR1 is MNHEY and CDR2 SVGAGI. The V gene lost 0 bases and the J gene lost 10 bases, with 11 bases spanning the gap. The CDR3 is 13 amino acids. Sequenced by immunoSEQ multiplex PCR; TCRdb stores in-frame clones only, minus some. This table has roughly 590,000 clones, roughly 96% appearing once. Selected positively for CCR7 and CD45RO-negative, naive CD8 cells excluded terminally differentiated effector memory CD45RA+ cells. V and J are TRBV6-5 and TRBJ2-3; D may be TRBD1 (5 bases). The TCR comes from a woman in her twenties or thirties in good health. Material: naive CD8+ T cells sorted from blood. The CDR3 reads CASSYSGASSQYF. As DNA, the CDR3 is TGTGCCAGCAGTTACTCAGGGGCTTCGTCGCAGTATTTT.